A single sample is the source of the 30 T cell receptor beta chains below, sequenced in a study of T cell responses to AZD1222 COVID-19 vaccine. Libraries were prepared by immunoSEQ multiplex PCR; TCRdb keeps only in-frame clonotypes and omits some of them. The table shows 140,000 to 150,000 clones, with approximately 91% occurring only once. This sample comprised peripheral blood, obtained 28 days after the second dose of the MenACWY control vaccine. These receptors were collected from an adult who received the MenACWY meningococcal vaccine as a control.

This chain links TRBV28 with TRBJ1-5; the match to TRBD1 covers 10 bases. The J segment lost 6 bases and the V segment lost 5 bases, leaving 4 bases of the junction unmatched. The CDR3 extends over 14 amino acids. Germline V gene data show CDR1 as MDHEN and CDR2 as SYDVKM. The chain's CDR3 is CASSQTGGSQPQHF. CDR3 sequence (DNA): TGTGCCAGCAGTCAGACAGGGGGCAGTCAGCCCCAGCATTTT.

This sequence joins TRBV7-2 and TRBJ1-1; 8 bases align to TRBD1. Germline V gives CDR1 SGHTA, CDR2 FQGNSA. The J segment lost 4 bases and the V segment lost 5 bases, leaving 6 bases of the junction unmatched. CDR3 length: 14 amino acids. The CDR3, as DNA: TGTGCCAGCAGCAACAGGGGGGGGCTCACTGAAGCTTTCTTT. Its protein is CASSNRGGLTEAFF.

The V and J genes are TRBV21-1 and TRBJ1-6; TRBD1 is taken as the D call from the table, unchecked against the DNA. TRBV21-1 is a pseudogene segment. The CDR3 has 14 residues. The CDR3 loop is CASSRDRGGSPLHF. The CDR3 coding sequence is TGTGCCAGCAGCAGGGACAGGGGAGGTTCACCCCTCCACTTT.

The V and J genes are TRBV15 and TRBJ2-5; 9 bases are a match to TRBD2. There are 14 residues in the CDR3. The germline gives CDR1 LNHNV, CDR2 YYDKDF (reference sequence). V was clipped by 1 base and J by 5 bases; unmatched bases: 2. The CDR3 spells CATSRGTSEETQYF. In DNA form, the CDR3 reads TGTGCCACCAGCAGAGGGACTAGCGAGGAGACCCAGTACTTC.

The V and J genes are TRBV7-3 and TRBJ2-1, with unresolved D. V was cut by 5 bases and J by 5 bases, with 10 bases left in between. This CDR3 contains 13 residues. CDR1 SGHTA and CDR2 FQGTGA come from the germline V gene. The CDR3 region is CASSPSPHNEQFF. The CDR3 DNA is TGTGCCAGCAGCCCCTCCCCTCACAATGAGCAGTTCTTC.

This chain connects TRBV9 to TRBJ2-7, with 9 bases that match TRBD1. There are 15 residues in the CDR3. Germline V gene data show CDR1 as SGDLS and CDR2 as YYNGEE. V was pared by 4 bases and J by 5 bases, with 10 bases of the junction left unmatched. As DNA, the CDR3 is TGTGCCAGCAGCTTGGCCGGGACAGGGAACCACGAGCAGTACTTC. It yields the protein CASSLAGTGNHEQYF.

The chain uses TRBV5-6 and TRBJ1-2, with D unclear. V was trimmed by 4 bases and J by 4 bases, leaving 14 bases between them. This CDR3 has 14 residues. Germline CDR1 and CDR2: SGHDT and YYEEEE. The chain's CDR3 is CASSVGRNIYGYTF. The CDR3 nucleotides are TGTGCCAGCAGCGTCGGACGTAACATCTATGGCTACACCTTC.

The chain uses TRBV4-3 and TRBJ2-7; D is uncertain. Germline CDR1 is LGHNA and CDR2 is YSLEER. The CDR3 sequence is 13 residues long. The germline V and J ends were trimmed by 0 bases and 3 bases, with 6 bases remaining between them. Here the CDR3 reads CASSQELDYEQYF. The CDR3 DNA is TGCGCCAGCAGCCAAGAGCTAGACTACGAGCAGTACTTC.

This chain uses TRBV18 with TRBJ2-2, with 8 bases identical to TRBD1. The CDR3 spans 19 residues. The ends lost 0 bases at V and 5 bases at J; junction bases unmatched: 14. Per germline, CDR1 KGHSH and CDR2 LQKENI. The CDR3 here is CASSPPFPGGLARTGELFF. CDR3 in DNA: TGTGCCAGCTCACCACCATTCCCAGGGGGCCTAGCGAGAACCGGGGAGCTGTTTTTT. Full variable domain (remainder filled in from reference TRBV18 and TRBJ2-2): NAGVMQNPRHLVRRRGQEARLRCSPMKGHSHVYWYRQLPEEGLKFMVYLQKENIIDESGMPKERFSAEFPKEGPSILRIQQVVRGDSAAYFCASSPPFPGGLARTGELFFGEGSRLTVL.

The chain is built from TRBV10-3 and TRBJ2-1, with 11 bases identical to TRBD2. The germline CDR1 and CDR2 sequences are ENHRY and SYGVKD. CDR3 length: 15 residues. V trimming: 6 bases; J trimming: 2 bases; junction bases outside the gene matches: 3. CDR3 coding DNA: TGTGCCATCAGCGATAGCGGGAGGGCCTACAATGAGCAGTTCTTC. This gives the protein CAISDSGRAYNEQFF.

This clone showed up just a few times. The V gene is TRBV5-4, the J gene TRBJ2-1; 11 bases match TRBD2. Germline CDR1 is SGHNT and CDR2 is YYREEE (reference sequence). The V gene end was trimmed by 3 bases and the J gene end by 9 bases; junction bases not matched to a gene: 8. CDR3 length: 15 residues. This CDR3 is CASSSLAGGYGEQFF. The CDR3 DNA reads TGTGCCAGCAGCTCCCTAGCGGGGGGATATGGTGAGCAGTTCTTC.

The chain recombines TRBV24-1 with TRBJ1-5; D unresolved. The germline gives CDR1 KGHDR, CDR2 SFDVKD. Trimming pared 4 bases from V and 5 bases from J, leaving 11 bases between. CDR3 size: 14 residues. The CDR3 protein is CATSEPGGHQPQHF. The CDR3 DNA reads TGTGCCACCAGTGAGCCAGGCGGGCATCAGCCCCAGCATTTT.

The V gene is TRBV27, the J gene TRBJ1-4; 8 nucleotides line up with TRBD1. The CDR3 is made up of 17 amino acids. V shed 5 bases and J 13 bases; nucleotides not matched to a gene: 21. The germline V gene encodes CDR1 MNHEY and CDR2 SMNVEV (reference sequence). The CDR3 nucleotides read TGTGCCAGCAGTGCGGTAGGGACAGGACGATCCTTGGGAGGACTGTTTTTT. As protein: CASSAVGTGRSLGGLFF.

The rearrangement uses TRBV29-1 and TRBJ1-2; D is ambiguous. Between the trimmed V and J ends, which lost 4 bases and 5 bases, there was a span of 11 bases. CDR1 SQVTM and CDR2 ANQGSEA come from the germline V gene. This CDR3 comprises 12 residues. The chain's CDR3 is CSVGNSLYGYTF. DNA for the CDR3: TGCAGCGTTGGCAACAGCTTATATGGCTACACCTTC. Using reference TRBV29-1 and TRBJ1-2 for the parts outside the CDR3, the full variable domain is SAVISQKPSRDICQRGTSLTIQCQVDSQVTMMFWYRQQPGQSLTLIATANQGSEATYESGFVIDKFPISRPNLTFSTLTVSNMSPEDSSIYLCSVGNSLYGYTFGSGTRLTVV.

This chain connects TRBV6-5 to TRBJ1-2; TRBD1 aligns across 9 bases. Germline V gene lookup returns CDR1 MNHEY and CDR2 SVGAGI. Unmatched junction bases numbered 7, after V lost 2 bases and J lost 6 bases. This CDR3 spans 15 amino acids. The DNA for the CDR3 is TGTGCCAGCAGTTACAGTCCACAGGGGGCTGATGGCTACACCTTC. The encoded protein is CASSYSPQGADGYTF.

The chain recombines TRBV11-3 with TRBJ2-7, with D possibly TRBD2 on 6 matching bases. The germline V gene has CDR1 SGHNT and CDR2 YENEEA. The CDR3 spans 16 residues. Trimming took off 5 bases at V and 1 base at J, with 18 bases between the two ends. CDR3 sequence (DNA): TGTGCCAGCAGCCTAGGGACGGGGGACGGGTCCTACGAGCAGTACTTC. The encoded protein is CASSLGTGDGSYEQYF.

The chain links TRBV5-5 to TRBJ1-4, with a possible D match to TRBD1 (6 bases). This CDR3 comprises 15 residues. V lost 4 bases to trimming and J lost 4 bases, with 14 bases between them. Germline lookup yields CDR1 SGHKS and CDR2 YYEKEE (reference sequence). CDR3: CASSILTGLNEKLFF. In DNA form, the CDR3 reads TGTGCCAGCAGCATCCTGACAGGTCTTAATGAAAAACTGTTTTTT.

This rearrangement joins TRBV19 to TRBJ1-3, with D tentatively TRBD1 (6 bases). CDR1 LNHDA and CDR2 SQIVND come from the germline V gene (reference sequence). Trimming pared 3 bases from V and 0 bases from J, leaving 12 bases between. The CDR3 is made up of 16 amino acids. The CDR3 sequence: CASSILGTFSGNTIYF. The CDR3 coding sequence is TGTGCCAGTAGTATTCTCGGGACATTCTCTGGAAACACCATATATTTT. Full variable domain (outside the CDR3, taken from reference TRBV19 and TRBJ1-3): DGGITQSPKYLFRKEGQNVTLSCEQNLNHDAMYWYRQDPGQGLRLIYYSQIVNDFQKGDIAEGYSVSREKKESFPLTVTSAQKNPTAFYLCASSILGTFSGNTIYFGEGSWLTVV.

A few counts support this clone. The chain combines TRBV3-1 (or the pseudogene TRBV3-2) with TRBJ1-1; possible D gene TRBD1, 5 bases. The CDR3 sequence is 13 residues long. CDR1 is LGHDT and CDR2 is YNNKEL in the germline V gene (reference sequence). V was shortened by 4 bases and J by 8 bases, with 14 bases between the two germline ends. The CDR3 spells CASSLHGAGEAFF. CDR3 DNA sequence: TGTGCCAGCAGCCTACACGGGGCAGGGGAAGCTTTCTTT.

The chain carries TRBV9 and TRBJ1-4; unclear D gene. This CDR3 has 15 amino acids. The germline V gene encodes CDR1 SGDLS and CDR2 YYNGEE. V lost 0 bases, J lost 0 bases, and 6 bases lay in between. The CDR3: CASSVGWATNEKLFF. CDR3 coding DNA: TGTGCCAGCAGCGTAGGCTGGGCAACTAATGAAAAACTGTTTTTT.

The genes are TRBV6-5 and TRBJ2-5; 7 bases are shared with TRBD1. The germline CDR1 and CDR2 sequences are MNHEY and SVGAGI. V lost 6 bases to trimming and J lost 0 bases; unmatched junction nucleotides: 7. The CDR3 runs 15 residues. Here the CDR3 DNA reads TGTGCCAGCAGGGATACAGGGGCCTACCAAGAGACCCAGTACTTC. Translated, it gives CASRDTGAYQETQYF.

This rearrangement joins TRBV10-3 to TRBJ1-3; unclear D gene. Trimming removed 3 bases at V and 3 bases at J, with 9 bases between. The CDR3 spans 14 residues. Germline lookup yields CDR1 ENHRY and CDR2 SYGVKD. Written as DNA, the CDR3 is TGTGCCATCAGTGAAAGTGGGGATGGAAACACCATATATTTT. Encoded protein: CAISESGDGNTIYF.

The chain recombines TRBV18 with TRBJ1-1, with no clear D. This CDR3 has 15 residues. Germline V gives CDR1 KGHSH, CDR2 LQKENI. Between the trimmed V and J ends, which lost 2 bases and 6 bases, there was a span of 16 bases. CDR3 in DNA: TGTGCCAGCTCACCAATCTCCGGCGGCGGCGCTGAAGCTTTCTTT. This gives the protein CASSPISGGGAEAFF.

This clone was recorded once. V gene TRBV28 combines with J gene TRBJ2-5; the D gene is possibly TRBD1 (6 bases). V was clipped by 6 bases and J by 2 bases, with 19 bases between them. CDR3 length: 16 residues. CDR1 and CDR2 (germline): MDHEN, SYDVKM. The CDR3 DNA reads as TGTGCCAGCAGGGACGACAGGTCTGGGGGTCAAGAGACCCAGTACTTC. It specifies CASRDDRSGGQETQYF.

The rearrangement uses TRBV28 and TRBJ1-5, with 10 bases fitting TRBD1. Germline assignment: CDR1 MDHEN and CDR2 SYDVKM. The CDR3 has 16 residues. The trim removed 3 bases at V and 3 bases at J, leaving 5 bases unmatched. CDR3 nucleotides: TGTGCCAGCAGTTTGCGGACAGGGGGGACCAATCAGCCCCAGCATTTT. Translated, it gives CASSLRTGGTNQPQHF.

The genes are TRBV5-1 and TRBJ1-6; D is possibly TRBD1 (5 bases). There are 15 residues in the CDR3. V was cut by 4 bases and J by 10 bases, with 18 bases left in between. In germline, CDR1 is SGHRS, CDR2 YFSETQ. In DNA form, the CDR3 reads TGCGCCAGCAGCGGCAGGGCGGGTTCGGGATCACCCCTCCACTTT. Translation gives CASSGRAGSGSPLHF.

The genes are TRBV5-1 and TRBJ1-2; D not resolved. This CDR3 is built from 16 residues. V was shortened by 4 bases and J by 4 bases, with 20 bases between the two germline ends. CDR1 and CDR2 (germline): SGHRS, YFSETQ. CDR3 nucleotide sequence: TGCGCCAGCAGCAGTGGGAGGCAACAAGCCACCTATGGCTACACCTTC. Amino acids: CASSSGRQQATYGYTF. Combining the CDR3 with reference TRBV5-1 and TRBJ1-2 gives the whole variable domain KAGVTQTPRYLIKTRGQQVTLSCSPISGHRSVSWYQQTPGQGLQFLFEYFSETQRNKGNFPGRFSGRQFSNSRSEMNVSTLELGDSALYLCASSSGRQQATYGYTFGSGTRLTVV.

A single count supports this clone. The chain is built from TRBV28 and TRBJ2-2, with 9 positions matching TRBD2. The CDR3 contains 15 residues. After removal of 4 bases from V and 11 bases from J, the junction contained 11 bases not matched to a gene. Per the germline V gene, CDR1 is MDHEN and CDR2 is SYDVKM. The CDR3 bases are TGTGCCAGCAGTTCCAGGACTAGCGTAAGAGAAGAGCTGTTTTTT. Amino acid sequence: CASSSRTSVREELFF.

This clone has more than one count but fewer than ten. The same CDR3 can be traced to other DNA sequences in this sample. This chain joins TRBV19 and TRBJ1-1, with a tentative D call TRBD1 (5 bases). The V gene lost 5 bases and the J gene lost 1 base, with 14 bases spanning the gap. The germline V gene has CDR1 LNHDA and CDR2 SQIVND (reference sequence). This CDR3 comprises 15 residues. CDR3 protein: CASSARVSGNTEAFF. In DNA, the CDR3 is TGTGCCAGTAGTGCCAGGGTGTCCGGGAACACTGAAGCTTTCTTT. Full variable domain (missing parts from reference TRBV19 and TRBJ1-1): DGGITQSPKYLFRKEGQNVTLSCEQNLNHDAMYWYRQDPGQGLRLIYYSQIVNDFQKGDIAEGYSVSREKKESFPLTVTSAQKNPTAFYLCASSARVSGNTEAFFGQGTRLTVV.

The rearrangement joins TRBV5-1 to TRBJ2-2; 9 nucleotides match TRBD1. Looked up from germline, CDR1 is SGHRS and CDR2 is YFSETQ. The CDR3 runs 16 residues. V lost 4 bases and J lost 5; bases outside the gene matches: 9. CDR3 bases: TGCGCCAGCAGCCCGACCGGGACAGGGCGGACCGGGGAGCTGTTTTTT. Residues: CASSPTGTGRTGELFF.